This T cell receptor beta chain came from a study of T-cell reconstitution after alpha-beta-depleted transplantation in children. The TCRbeta library was prepared with unique molecular identifiers. TCRdb re-analysed the PCR reads in MiXCR, keeping a single row per CDR3 protein. Altogether roughly 500,000 distinct CDR3 sequences are present, 32% being singletons, with the ten largest covering under 3%. There are a few counts of this clonotype. Germline values: CDR1 DFQATT, CDR2 SNEGSKA (reference sequence). This CDR3 contains 14 residues. Deletions cut 6 bases from V and 0 bases from J, with 11 bases between.

The TCR comes from a human donor who donated a stem cell graft to a child with aplastic anemia. Sequences were derived from PBMCs from the stem cell graft donor, sampled from the stem cell graft. The V and J genes are TRBV20-1 and TRBJ2-2; possibly TRBD1 for D (5 bases). CDR3: CSAPTAANTGELFF. The CDR3 coding sequence is TGCAGTGCGCCGACAGCTGCGAACACCGGGGAGCTGTTTTTT.